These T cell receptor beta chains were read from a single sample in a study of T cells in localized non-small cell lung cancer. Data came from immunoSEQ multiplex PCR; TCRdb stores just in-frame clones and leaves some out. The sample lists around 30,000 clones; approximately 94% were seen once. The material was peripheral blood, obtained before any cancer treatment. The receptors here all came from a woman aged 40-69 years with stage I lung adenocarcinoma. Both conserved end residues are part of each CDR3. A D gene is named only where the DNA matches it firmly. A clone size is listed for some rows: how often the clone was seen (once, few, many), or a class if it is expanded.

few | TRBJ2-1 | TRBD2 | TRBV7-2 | TGTGCCAGCAGCTTAAAATATAGGATTTCAGAGCGGGGCCACAATGAGCAGTTCTTC | CASSLKYRISERGHNEQFF
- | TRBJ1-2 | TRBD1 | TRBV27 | TGTGCCAGCAGTTTAAGGGGACAGTCTGGCTACACCTTC | CASSLRGQSGYTF
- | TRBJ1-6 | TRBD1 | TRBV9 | TGTGCCAGCAAACAGGGGACGTCCTATAATTCACCCCTCCACTTT | CASKQGTSYNSPLHF
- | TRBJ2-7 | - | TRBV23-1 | TGCGCCAGCAGTCAATCGTTGAAAGAGACAAGGAGCTCCTACGAGCAGTACTTC | CASSQSLKETRSSYEQYF
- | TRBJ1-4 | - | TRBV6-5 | TGTGCCAGCAGTTACGTGCTCGGAGAAAAACTGTTTTTT | CASSYVLGEKLFF
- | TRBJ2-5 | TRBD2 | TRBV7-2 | TGTGCCAGCAGCTTAGGCGTCCTAGCGGGAGGAGGGGGGGAGACCCAGTACTTC | CASSLGVLAGGGGETQYF
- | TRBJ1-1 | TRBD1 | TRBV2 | TGTGCCAGCGGTACGACAGGGAGGACTGAAGCTTTCTTT | CASGTTGRTEAFF
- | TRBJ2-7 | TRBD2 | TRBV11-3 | TGTGCCAGCAGCGCCCGCGGGGGGCTCTCCTACGAGCAGTACTTC | CASSARGGLSYEQYF
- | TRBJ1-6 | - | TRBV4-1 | TGCGCCAGCAGCCATATCGGCCGAACGACACGGCTGAATTCACCCCTCCACTTT | CASSHIGRTTRLNSPLHF
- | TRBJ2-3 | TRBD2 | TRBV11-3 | TGTGCCAGCAGCTTGGCGGGAGCTTCAGATACGCAGTATTTT | CASSLAGASDTQYF
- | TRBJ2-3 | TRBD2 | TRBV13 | TGTGCCAGCAGCTTCCGGGACTACGACACAGATACGCAGTATTTT | CASSFRDYDTDTQYF
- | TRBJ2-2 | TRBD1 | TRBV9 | TGTGCCAGCAGCGCCAACAGGGGGATGAACACCGGGGAGCTGTTTTTT | CASSANRGMNTGELFF
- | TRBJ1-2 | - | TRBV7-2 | TGTGCCAGCAGCTCCCGATCAGGGGACTATGGCTACACCTTC | CASSSRSGDYGYTF
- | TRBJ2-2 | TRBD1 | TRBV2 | TGTGCCAGCAGTGAACAGGGGGCGGAAAACGCCGGGGAGCTGTTTTTT | CASSEQGAENAGELFF
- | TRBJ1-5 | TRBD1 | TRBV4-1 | TGCGCCAGCAGCCGGGTTATCGGGACAGCCTATAGCAATCAGCCCCAGCATTTT | CASSRVIGTAYSNQPQHF
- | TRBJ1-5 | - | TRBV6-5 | TGTGCCAGCAGTTACTACCAGGGTATACAGCCCCAGCATTTT | CASSYYQGIQPQHF
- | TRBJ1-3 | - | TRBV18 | TGTGCCAGCTCACCCATCCGGGATGTCGGAAACACCATATATTTT | CASSPIRDVGNTIYF
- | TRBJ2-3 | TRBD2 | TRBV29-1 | TGCAGCGTTGCGATTGGGAGGGCCCCCGAGGGCACAGATACGCAGTATTTT | CSVAIGRAPEGTDTQYF
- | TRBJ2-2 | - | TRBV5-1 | TGCGCCAGCAGCTTGGCACACACCGGGGAGCTGTTTTTT | CASSLAHTGELFF
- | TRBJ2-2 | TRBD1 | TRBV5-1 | TGCGCCAGCAGCTGGCTACAGGGGGCCGGGGAGCTGTTTTTT | CASSWLQGAGELFF
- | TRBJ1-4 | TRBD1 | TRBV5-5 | TGTGCCAGCAGCTTAGGGACAGGGCATAATGAAAAACTGTTTTTT | CASSLGTGHNEKLFF
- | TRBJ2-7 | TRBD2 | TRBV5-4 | TGTGCCAGCAGCCCGGGACTAGCGGGAGTGGAGGAGCAGTACTTC | CASSPGLAGVEEQYF
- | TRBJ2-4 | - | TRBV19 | TGTGCCAGTAGTATGTTTAGAAACATTCAGTACTTC | CASSMFRNIQYF
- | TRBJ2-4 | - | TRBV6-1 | TGTGCCAGCAGTGAAGGGACAGGGAGGGGGCAAAACATTCAGTACTTC | CASSEGTGRGQNIQYF
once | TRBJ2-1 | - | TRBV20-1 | TGCAGTACCGAGGGTGCCGATGAGCAGTTCTTC | CSTEGADEQFF
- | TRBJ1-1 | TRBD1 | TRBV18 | TGTGCCAGCTCAACCAACAGGGGAAACACTGAAGCTTTCTTT | CASSTNRGNTEAFF
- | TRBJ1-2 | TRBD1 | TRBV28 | TGTGCCAGCAGTTTAAACGGACAGGGTTTTGGCTACACCTTC | CASSLNGQGFGYTF
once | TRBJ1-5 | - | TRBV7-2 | TGTGCCAGCAGCTCACTCAATCTGGGATCAGGCGGCAATCAGCCCCAGCATTTT | CASSSLNLGSGGNQPQHF
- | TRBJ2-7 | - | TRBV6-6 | TGTGCCAGCAGTCCCTGGTCCGGGACGTCCTACGAGCAGTACTTC | CASSPWSGTSYEQYF
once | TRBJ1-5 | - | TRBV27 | TGTGCCAGCAGGGCATCTGGGAGCGGGAATCGGCCCCAGCATTTT | CASRASGSGNRPQHF
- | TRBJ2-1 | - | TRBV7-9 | TGTGCCAGCGCCTCCGCGTCCTACAATGAGCAGTTCTTC | CASASASYNEQFF
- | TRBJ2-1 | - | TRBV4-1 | TGCGCCAGCACCGCTACGCCCTGGGGGGGCAGTTGGGAGCAGTTCTTC | CASTATPWGGSWEQFF
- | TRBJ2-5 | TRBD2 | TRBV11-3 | TGTGCCAGCAGCACTCTTAGCGGGGGGGAGACCCAGTACTTC | CASSTLSGGETQYF
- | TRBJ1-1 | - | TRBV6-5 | TGTGCCAGCAGTCTCCGGGGGCAGGCTGAAGCTTTCTTT | CASSLRGQAEAFF
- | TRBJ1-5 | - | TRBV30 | TGTGCCTGGAGTGTACGCGGTCCCAGCAATCAGCCCCAGCATTTT | CAWSVRGPSNQPQHF
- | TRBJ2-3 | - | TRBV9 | TGTGCCAGCAGCACCCAGGGTGGTCTCAACACAGATACGCAGTATTTT | CASSTQGGLNTDTQYF
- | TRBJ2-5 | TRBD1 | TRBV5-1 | TGCGCCAGCAGCTCACAGGGGTCCCAAGAGACCCAGTACTTC | CASSSQGSQETQYF
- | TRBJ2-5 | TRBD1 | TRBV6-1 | TGTGCCAGTTCCCGACAGGGAGAGACCCAGTACTTC | CASSRQGETQYF
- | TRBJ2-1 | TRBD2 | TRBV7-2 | TGTGCCAGCAGCCCGAAACTAGCGGGGGGCCCTTTGGCCTACAATGAGCAGTTCTTC | CASSPKLAGGPLAYNEQFF
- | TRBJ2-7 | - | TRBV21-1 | TGTGCCAGCAGCAAAGATGGGGAGTGGAGGCGGTACGAGCAGTACTTC | CASSKDGEWRRYEQYF
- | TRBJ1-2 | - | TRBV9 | TGTGCCAGCAGCGTAGCTCAATCAAGACTCCCCTATGGCTACACCTTC | CASSVAQSRLPYGYTF
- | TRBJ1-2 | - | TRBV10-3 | TGTGCCATCAGTGAGTCTCCGCTTATGGGGGGGGGAGACTATGGCTACACCTTC | CAISESPLMGGGDYGYTF
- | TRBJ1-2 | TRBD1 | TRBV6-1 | TGTGCCAGCCGATCGGACAGGGAGGCTAACTATGGCTACACCTTC | CASRSDREANYGYTF
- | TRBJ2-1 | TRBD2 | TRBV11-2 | TGTGCCAGCAGCTTGGAAGCGGGAGTAACATCTGAGCAGTTCTTC | CASSLEAGVTSEQFF
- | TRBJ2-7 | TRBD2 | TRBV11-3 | TGTGCCAGCAGCTTAAGCGGGGACCTCTCCTACGAGCAGTACTTC | CASSLSGDLSYEQYF
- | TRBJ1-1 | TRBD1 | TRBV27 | TGTGCCAGCAGACGGACAGGGAACACTGAAGCTTTCTTT | CASRRTGNTEAFF
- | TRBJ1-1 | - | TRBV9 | TGTGCCAGCAGCGTAGAGGCGGGGCAGAACACTGAAGCTTTCTTT | CASSVEAGQNTEAFF
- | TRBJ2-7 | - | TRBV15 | TGTGCCACCAGCCCCGCAAGACATTTGTACGAGCAGTACTTC | CATSPARHLYEQYF